These 14 T cell receptor beta chains came from one sample sequenced in a study of CD8+ T cells in alopecia areata. RNA was isolated and reverse transcribed to cDNA, the sequencing template. Only in-frame clones appear in the TCRdb table, and some are missing; sequencing was by immunoSEQ multiplex PCR. The data show 150,000 to 200,000 clones, with 60% seen just once and approximately 1% held by the top ten. Treatment: oral pan-JAK inhibitor, 5-10 mg twice daily. Sequences were derived from CD4+ T cells sorted from blood, sampled at week 24, from a patient treated with tofacitinib. The receptors originated from a human donor with alopecia areata.

The chain combines TRBV27 with TRBJ1-6; 9 nucleotides align to TRBD1. Per germline, CDR1 MNHEY and CDR2 SMNVEV (reference sequence). There are 15 residues in the CDR3. With V trimmed by 3 bases and J by 7 bases, 4 bases remained unmatched. Here the CDR3 reads CASSFSGTGNSPLHF. CDR3 nucleotide sequence: TGTGCCAGCAGTTTTTCCGGGACAGGGAATTCACCCCTCCACTTT.

The genes are TRBV7-3 and TRBJ2-1; 12 nucleotides line up with TRBD2. From germline, CDR1 is SGHTA and CDR2 FQGTGA. This CDR3 is 15 amino acids long. V lost 4 bases to trimming and J lost 9 bases; unmatched junction nucleotides: 7. In DNA, the CDR3 is TGTGCCAGCAGCTCACTAGCGGGGGGTGGCGGTGAGCAGTTCTTC. The encoded protein is CASSSLAGGGGEQFF.

V is TRBV6-1 and J is TRBJ2-3; the match to TRBD1 covers 8 bases. Germline CDR1 MNHNS, CDR2 SASEGT. Trimming removed 8 bases from V and 1 base from J; junction bases left unmatched: 8. The CDR3 has 15 amino acids. CDR3: CASSSRGLGTDTQYF. The DNA of the CDR3 is TGTGCCAGCTCCTCCAGGGGGCTTGGCACAGATACGCAGTATTTT.

This chain uses TRBV29-1 with TRBJ1-2; D may be TRBD1 (5 bases). Germline V gives CDR1 SQVTM, CDR2 ANQGSEA. The germline V and J ends were trimmed by 7 bases and 8 bases, with 17 bases remaining between them. The CDR3 is 12 amino acids. The CDR3 spells CSALGAVGGYTF. DNA for the CDR3: TGCAGCGCCCTAGGGGCAGTTGGAGGCTACACCTTC. Using reference TRBV29-1 and TRBJ1-2 for the parts outside the CDR3, the full variable domain is SAVISQKPSRDICQRGTSLTIQCQVDSQVTMMFWYRQQPGQSLTLIATANQGSEATYESGFVIDKFPISRPNLTFSTLTVSNMSPEDSSIYLCSALGAVGGYTFGSGTRLTVV.

Of note for this clone: This same CDR3 is encoded by further DNA sequences in the sample. The chain uses TRBV29-1 and TRBJ1-1; possibly TRBD1 for D (5 bases). Germline V gene data show CDR1 as SQVTM and CDR2 as ANQGSEA. This CDR3 is built from 14 residues. CDR3 sequence (DNA): TGCACCGCCAGGGATCTTACGATGAACACTGAAGCTTTCTTT. It specifies CTARDLTMNTEAFF.

The rearrangement joins TRBV2 to TRBJ2-7; no firm D call. Trimming stripped 6 bases from V and 3 bases from J, with 9 bases between. The CDR3 spans 12 residues. Germline assignment: CDR1 SNHLY and CDR2 FYNNEI. In DNA, the CDR3 is TGTGCCAGCAGCGAGGACGGCTACGAGCAGTACTTC. Amino acids: CASSEDGYEQYF.

This chain connects TRBV27 to TRBJ1-4; the D gene is possibly TRBD1 (6 bases). This CDR3 contains 15 residues. Trimming took 5 bases from V and 5 from J, leaving 15 bases between them. Germline CDR1 MNHEY, CDR2 SMNVEV (reference sequence). The CDR3 DNA follows: TGTGCCAGCAGTGACAGGAGGAGATGGAATGAAAAACTGTTTTTT. As protein: CASSDRRRWNEKLFF. The full variable domain, in which reference TRBV27 and TRBJ1-4 provide the parts outside the CDR3, is EAQVTQNPRYLITVTGKKLTVTCSQNMNHEYMSWYRQDPGLGLRQIYYSMNVEVTDKGDVPEGYKVSRKEKRNFPLILESPSPNQTSLYFCASSDRRRWNEKLFFGSGTQLSVL.

This clone was recorded a few times. The V and J genes are TRBV19 and TRBJ1-2, with no clear D. The CDR3 consists of 14 residues. V shed 3 bases and J shed 0 bases, with 8 bases lying between them. Germline V gives CDR1 LNHDA, CDR2 SQIVND (reference sequence). This CDR3 is CASSMAAANYGYTF. CDR3 in DNA: TGTGCCAGTAGTATGGCAGCTGCTAACTATGGCTACACCTTC.

V is TRBV5-1 and J is TRBJ2-2, with no clear D. V lost 0 bases and J lost 5, with 5 bases in between. Germline V gene sequence: CDR1 SGHRS, CDR2 YFSETQ. The CDR3 runs to 13 residues. The CDR3 sequence: CASSLEETGELFF. CDR3 sequence (DNA): TGCGCCAGCAGCTTGGAGGAGACCGGGGAGCTGTTTTTT.

This clone turned up a few times. This chain joins TRBV25-1 and TRBJ2-2; 7 bases line up with TRBD1. The junction had 6 bases not matched to a gene; V was cut back by 2 bases and J by 3 bases. In germline, CDR1 is MGHDK, CDR2 SYGVNS. The CDR3 sequence is 16 residues long. CDR3 in amino acids: CASSEKTGTHTGELFF. The CDR3 coding sequence is TGTGCCAGCAGTGAAAAGACAGGGACCCACACCGGGGAGCTGTTTTTT.

This clone came up once. CDR3 coding DNA: TGTGCCTGGAGCAGGGATTTGGGTGAAGCTTTCTTT. Translated, it gives CAWSRDLGEAFF. The chain recombines TRBV30 with TRBJ1-1; tentatively, D is TRBD1 (5 bases). Trimming took 3 bases from V and 7 from J, leaving 12 bases between them. CDR1 is GTSNPN and CDR2 is SVGIG in the germline V gene (reference sequence). The CDR3 is made up of 12 amino acids.

The chain employs TRBV6-6 and TRBJ2-7; 9 bases fit TRBD1. CDR3 length: 15 residues. Per the germline V gene, CDR1 is MNHNY and CDR2 is SVGAGI (reference sequence). Trimming at V came to 6 bases and at J to 3 bases, leaving 9 bases not matched to a gene. The CDR3 loop is CASRVRQGGIYEQYF. As DNA, the CDR3 is TGTGCCAGCAGAGTAAGACAGGGGGGAATCTACGAGCAGTACTTC.

This clone was seen a single time. The chain carries TRBV15 and TRBJ2-4; D is possibly TRBD2 (7 bases). This CDR3 has 18 residues. V gave up 1 base and J gave up 0 bases, with 16 bases separating them. Germline V CDR1 and CDR2: LNHNV, YYDKDF (reference sequence). The CDR3 here is CATSRVSGRGIAKNIQYF. CDR3 DNA: TGTGCCACCAGCAGAGTATCTGGGAGGGGGATAGCCAAAAACATTCAGTACTTC. Full variable domain (outside the CDR3, taken from reference TRBV15 and TRBJ2-4): DAMVIQNPRYQVTQFGKPVTLSCSQTLNHNVMYWYQQKSSQAPKLLFHYYDKDFNNEADTPDNFQSRRPNTSFCFLDIRSPGLGDTAMYLCATSRVSGRGIAKNIQYFGAGTRLSVL.

The DNA for the CDR3 is TGTGCCAGCAGAGGCCCTAGACTCAATGAGCAGTTCTTC. Its protein product is CASRGPRLNEQFF. The chain couples TRBV6-5 to TRBJ2-1; D gene ambiguous. Between the trimmed V and J ends, which lost 6 bases and 6 bases, there was a span of 12 bases. This CDR3 region has 13 residues. Germline V gene data show CDR1 as MNHEY and CDR2 as SVGAGI.